These 28 T cell receptor beta chains were sequenced from one sample in a study of blood T cell repertoires in COVID-19. Profiling relied on immunoSEQ multiplex PCR, and the TCRdb table lists in-frame clones only, not all of them. The sample yields roughly 120,000 clones, about 90% seen once. Sequencing input: peripheral blood. The receptors derive from a woman in her sixties or seventies with acute or convalescent COVID-19.

The chain uses TRBV6-1 and TRBJ2-1; the D gene is possibly TRBD1 (5 bases). The CDR3 covers 12 residues. Per the germline V gene, CDR1 is MNHNS and CDR2 is SASEGT. Trimming cost V 3 bases and J 10 bases, with 10 bases left between them. Here the CDR3 DNA reads TGTGCCAGCAGTGAGCAGGGATCAGAGCAGTTCTTC. It codes for CASSEQGSEQFF.

This chain joins TRBV29-1 and TRBJ1-2; no clear D. Germline V lookup: CDR1 SQVTM, CDR2 ANQGSEA. This CDR3 comprises 15 residues. Trimming stripped 6 bases from V and 7 bases from J, with 24 bases between. As DNA, the CDR3 is TGCAGCGTCTCACCCGACGGGTCTTTGTACTCTGGCTACACCTTC. Encoded protein: CSVSPDGSLYSGYTF.

V is TRBV7-2 and J is TRBJ1-5; maybe TRBD1 (6 bases). Germline V gives CDR1 SGHTA, CDR2 FQGNSA. CDR3 size: 15 residues. With 5 bases removed from V and 11 bases from J, the gap between germline ends came to 22 bases. The CDR3 loop is CASSALRDTRITQHF. CDR3 nucleotides: TGTGCCAGCAGCGCTTTACGGGACACCCGGATAACCCAGCATTTT.

This chain uses TRBV28 with TRBJ2-7; 9 positions agree with TRBD1. The J segment lost 6 bases and the V segment lost 9 bases, leaving 12 bases of the junction unmatched. The CDR3 covers 14 residues. The V gene's germline CDR1 is MDHEN and CDR2 SYDVKM. CDR3 DNA: TGTGCCAGTCGACTCGGGACAGGGAGGCCCGAGCAGTACTTC. It yields the protein CASRLGTGRPEQYF.

This chain connects TRBV12-3 or TRBV12-4 to TRBJ1-4, with D possibly matching TRBD1 (6 bases). The V and J ends lost 5 bases and 7 bases respectively, with 11 bases between them. The CDR3 runs 13 residues. The CDR3 loop is CASSKQGGEKLFF. In DNA form, the CDR3 reads TGTGCCAGCAGTAAACAGGGTGGTGAAAAACTGTTTTTT.

This sequence joins TRBV6-6 and TRBJ2-7; TRBD2 aligns across 8 bases. The trim removed 6 bases at V and 0 bases at J, leaving 16 bases unmatched. The germline gives CDR1 MNHNY, CDR2 SVGAGI (reference sequence). This CDR3 has 18 residues. Written as DNA, the CDR3 is TGTGCCAGCAGCCGAGCCCCTCATATAGCGGGGAGCTCCTACGAGCAGTACTTC. Translation: CASSRAPHIAGSSYEQYF.

The chain uses TRBV5-1 and TRBJ2-7; 7 bases line up with TRBD1. With 0 bases clipped from V and 9 bases from J, the junction kept 9 bases outside the gene matches. This CDR3 is 14 amino acids long. Germline loops: CDR1 SGHRS, CDR2 YFSETQ. CDR3 in amino acids: CASSLEGAYRGQYF. DNA of the CDR3: TGCGCCAGCAGCTTGGAGGGGGCGTACCGCGGGCAGTACTTC.

This sequence joins TRBV28 and TRBJ1-2; TRBD1 agrees at 7 bases. With V trimmed by 4 bases and J by 5 bases, 4 bases remained unmatched. The V gene's germline CDR1 is MDHEN and CDR2 SYDVKM. The CDR3 covers 13 residues. CDR3 DNA: TGTGCCAGCAGTTCTGGGACAGCGTATGGCTACACCTTC. The encoded protein is CASSSGTAYGYTF.

This chain connects TRBV5-4 to TRBJ2-7; 9 positions agree with TRBD2. The CDR3 covers 15 residues. V shed 0 bases, J shed 3 bases, and the junction held 4 bases outside the gene matches. Germline V gene sequence: CDR1 SGHNT, CDR2 YYREEE (reference sequence). CDR3: CASSLGAGGLYEQYF. CDR3 DNA sequence: TGTGCCAGCAGCTTGGGGGCGGGAGGGCTCTACGAGCAGTACTTC.

The chain combines TRBV19 with TRBJ2-7; tentatively, D is TRBD1 (6 bases). CDR3 size: 12 residues. Deletions cut 6 bases from V and 6 bases from J, with 12 bases between. CDR1 and CDR2 from the germline V gene are LNHDA and SQIVND (reference sequence). The CDR3 region has the DNA TGTGCCAGTAGCCAACAGGGTGGCGAGCAGTACTTC. It translates to CASSQQGGEQYF.

The genes are TRBV6-4 and TRBJ1-2; TRBD1 is a possible D gene (6 bases). This CDR3 comprises 12 residues. Germline CDR1 MRHNA, CDR2 SNTAGT. Trimming shortened V by 3 bases and J by 8 bases, and 10 bases separated the two germline ends. The CDR3 DNA reads as TGTGCCAGCAGTGAACAGGGATGGGGCTACACCTTC. It yields the protein CASSEQGWGYTF.

The rearrangement links TRBV7-2 to TRBJ2-7, with TRBD1 matching over 10 bases. The CDR3 is 15 residues long. CDR1 SGHTA and CDR2 FQGNSA come from the germline V gene. V lost 1 base to trimming and J lost 6 bases; unmatched junction nucleotides: 6. The CDR3 is CASSLGLDRGPEQYF. CDR3 nucleotide sequence: TGTGCCAGCAGCTTAGGTCTTGACAGGGGGCCCGAGCAGTACTTC.

The table lists this clone with a few counts. V and J are TRBV19 and TRBJ1-2; D is perhaps TRBD1 (5 bases). Germline CDR1 is LNHDA and CDR2 is SQIVND (reference sequence). The CDR3 is 15 amino acids. V was pared by 4 bases and J by 0 bases, with 12 bases between. The CDR3 reads CASSTATAANYGYTF. The CDR3 DNA reads TGTGCCAGTAGTACAGCGACAGCAGCTAACTATGGCTACACCTTC.

This sequence joins TRBV7-8 and TRBJ1-1; D remains ambiguous. The CDR3 contains 12 residues. Germline V gives CDR1 SGHVS, CDR2 FQNEAQ. The ends were cut back, 1 base at V and 11 bases at J, with 11 bases in the middle. The CDR3 nucleotides read TGTGCCAGCAGCTTAGGATGGTGGAGGGCTTTCTTT. It codes for CASSLGWWRAFF. Drawing the rest from reference TRBV7-8 and TRBJ1-1, the complete variable domain is GAGVSQSPRYKVAKRGQDVALRCDPISGHVSLFWYQQALGQGPEFLTYFQNEAQLDKSGLPSDRFFAERPEGSVSTLKIQRTQQEDSAVYLCASSLGWWRAFFGQGTRLTVV.

This CDR3 reads CASSLREGGGYTF. In DNA, the CDR3 is TGTGCCAGCAGTTTGAGGGAGGGAGGAGGCTACACCTTC. This sequence joins TRBV12-3 or TRBV12-4 and TRBJ1-2; D unresolved. The V and J ends lost 3 bases and 8 bases respectively, with 13 bases between them. The CDR3 runs to 13 residues.

The chain has TRBV4-1 and TRBJ2-5, with D perhaps TRBD2 (7 bases). The CDR3 runs to 15 residues. V was clipped by 5 bases and J by 5 bases, with 18 bases between them. Germline V gene sequence: CDR1 MGHRA, CDR2 YSYEKL. The CDR3 region is CASSNGGGSVETQYF. The CDR3, as DNA: TGCGCCAGCAGCAATGGGGGGGGCTCCGTGGAGACCCAGTACTTC.

This rearrangement joins TRBV2 to TRBJ2-7; tentatively, D is TRBD2 (6 bases). Germline V gene data show CDR1 as SNHLY and CDR2 as FYNNEI. The CDR3 totals 14 residues. The V gene lost 7 bases and the J gene lost 2 bases, with 15 bases spanning the gap. The CDR3 DNA is TGTGCCAGCACCGGGAGTGGAGGACCCTACGAGCAGTACTTC. Translated: CASTGSGGPYEQYF.

The chain uses TRBV3-1 (or the pseudogene TRBV3-2) and TRBJ2-7; 9 nucleotides line up with TRBD1. CDR1 is LGHDT, CDR2 YNNKEL, per germline (reference sequence). The ends lost 3 bases at V and 6 bases at J; junction bases unmatched: 9. CDR3 size: 15 residues. CDR3 in amino acids: CASSHGTGRTLEQYF. CDR3 DNA: TGTGCCAGCAGCCATGGGACAGGGAGGACGCTCGAGCAGTACTTC.

The chain links TRBV6-5 to TRBJ1-4; 9 positions match TRBD1. The CDR3 has 13 amino acids. Germline CDR1 is MNHEY and CDR2 is SVGAGI. V was pared by 6 bases and J by 5 bases, with 1 base of the junction left unmatched. Here the CDR3 reads CASRTGGNEKLFF. DNA of the CDR3: TGTGCCAGCAGGACAGGGGGAAATGAAAAACTGTTTTTT.

The chain links TRBV27 to TRBJ1-1, with D tentatively TRBD1 (5 bases). Germline values: CDR1 MNHEY, CDR2 SMNVEV (reference sequence). V was cut by 3 bases and J by 1 base, with 15 bases left in between. The CDR3 loop spans 16 amino acids. The CDR3 region has the DNA TGTGCCAGCAGTTTCGGGGGTCAGGTAGGGAACACTGAAGCTTTCTTT. Translation gives CASSFGGQVGNTEAFF.

The V gene is TRBV24-1, the J gene TRBJ2-1, with TRBD2 identical over 9 bases. This CDR3 region has 14 residues. V lost 9 bases and J lost 2; bases outside the gene matches: 4. Germline V lookup: CDR1 KGHDR, CDR2 SFDVKD. CDR3 in DNA: TGTGCCACCGAGCGCGGGGGGGCCTACAATGAGCAGTTCTTC. Its translation: CATERGGAYNEQFF.

The rearrangement joins TRBV3-1 (or the pseudogene TRBV3-2) to TRBJ2-3; 14 positions agree with TRBD2. The CDR3 spans 18 residues. The V gene end was trimmed by 2 bases and the J gene end by 1 base; junction bases not matched to a gene: 5. CDR1 and CDR2 from the germline V gene are LGHDT and YNNKEL (reference sequence). The CDR3 sequence is CASSQPGLAGARTDTQYF. The CDR3 bases are TGTGCCAGCAGCCAACCGGGACTAGCGGGGGCCCGCACAGATACGCAGTATTTT.

This sequence joins TRBV7-9 and TRBJ2-3, with D possibly matching TRBD2 (5 bases). Trimming removed 4 bases from V and 3 bases from J, with 8 bases in between. The CDR3 is 13 amino acids. Per the germline V gene, CDR1 is SEHNR and CDR2 is FQNEAQ (reference sequence). The CDR3 DNA reads as TGTGCCAGCAGCTCCCGGACTACAGATACGCAGTATTTT. Protein product: CASSSRTTDTQYF.

The J gene is TRBJ1-3, the V gene TRBV19, with no clear D. V was pared by 8 bases and J by 0 bases, with 11 bases between. This CDR3 contains 14 residues. The germline V gene encodes CDR1 LNHDA and CDR2 SQIVND (reference sequence). The CDR3 bases are TGTGCCAGTCAGCGGACCCACTCTGGAAACACCATATATTTT. Its translation: CASQRTHSGNTIYF.

The chain carries TRBV7-9 and TRBJ1-2; perhaps TRBD1 as D (6 bases). Germline V gene data show CDR1 as SEHNR and CDR2 as FQNEAQ (reference sequence). Trimming pared 2 bases from V and 4 bases from J, leaving 20 bases between. The CDR3 is 17 residues long. The CDR3: CASSLIGRDKIGYGYTF. The CDR3 DNA reads TGTGCCAGCAGCTTAATCGGGAGGGACAAGATCGGCTATGGCTACACCTTC.

The chain has TRBV6-5 and TRBJ1-4, with 7 positions matching TRBD1. The germline CDR1 and CDR2 sequences are MNHEY and SVGAGI. V lost 6 bases and J lost 5; bases outside the gene matches: 6. CDR3 length: 14 amino acids. The CDR3 bases are TGTGCCAGCAGAGCCGGGACAGCGAATGAAAAACTGTTTTTT. Its translation: CASRAGTANEKLFF.

The rearrangement uses TRBV28 and TRBJ2-1, with 9 bases aligning to TRBD2. Germline trimming cut 3 bases from V and 7 bases from J; bases unmatched to any gene: 7. The CDR3 runs 15 residues. Germline CDR1 MDHEN, CDR2 SYDVKM. CDR3 sequence: CASSFGLAGRNEQFF. The CDR3 DNA sequence: TGTGCCAGCAGTTTCGGCCTAGCGGGGAGGAATGAGCAGTTCTTC.

This clone was detected only once. The chain links TRBV7-9 to TRBJ1-2; the D gene is possibly TRBD1 (5 bases). In germline, CDR1 is SEHNR, CDR2 FQNEAQ (reference sequence). The CDR3 has 15 residues. Trimming took 6 bases from V and 4 from J, leaving 18 bases between them. In DNA form, the CDR3 reads TGTGCCAGCAGATCGGACACACATAACTTCTATGGCTACACCTTC. Its protein product is CASRSDTHNFYGYTF.